This T cell receptor beta chain was identified in a study of post-analysis software for immune sequencing data. The overall study: Relapsing-remitting, secondary progressive and progressive-relapsing forms of multiple sclerosis all featured among disease courses.

Study findings and constraints: Higher frequency in patients than in controls was seen for roughly 5 TRBV segments, with TRBV5-6, TRBV5-1 and TRBV20-1 among them. A significant reduction in normalized Chao1 diversity was observed in multiple sclerosis patients versus controls.

As to this clonotype: As yet, its antigen is unknown.

Researchers reported that TCR beta cDNA libraries carried unique molecular identifiers. The source material, about 0.95 to 10 million T cells, gave rise to 500,000 or so cDNA molecules. One entry per CDR3 protein, called by TCRdb with MiXCR from the PCR reads. Of 550,000 to 700,000 distinct CDR3 sequences detected, 40% to 50% appear once; the ten largest clones hold over 1.5%. Germline V lookup: CDR1 SGHRS, CDR2 YFSETQ. V trimming: 1 base; J trimming: 11 bases; junction bases outside the gene matches: 11. The CDR3 spans 15 residues. The sequenced material came from blood. This chain joins TRBV5-1 and TRBJ2-5; 10 bases are a match to TRBD1. The sequence was obtained from a girl under 18 with multiple sclerosis. The DNA of the CDR3 is TGCGCCAGCAGCTTGAAGGACAGGGGGAGGTATGAGCAGTACTTC. Protein sequence: CASSLKDRGRYEQYF. Full variable domain (missing parts from reference TRBV5-1 and TRBJ2-5): KAGVTQTPRYLIKTRGQQVTLSCSPISGHRSVSWYQQTPGQGLQFLFEYFSETQRNKGNFPGRFSGRQFSNSRSEMNVSTLELGDSALYLCASSLKDRGRYEQYFGPGTRLLVL.